This T cell receptor (beta chain) was retrieved from a study of cytomegalovirus exposure and HLA in healthy donors (TCRdb year 2017). General notes on the study: According to a later analysis, one platform produced both the roughly 130 validation repertoires and the 670 or so repertoires of the first cohort. The aim of the study was to test whether cataloging public T cell receptors could identify signatures of past pathogen exposure. Along with the approximately 650-subject first cohort, a separate validation cohort of over 90 different subjects was used. To predict cytomegalovirus infection status, the study brought together high-throughput TCR immunosequencing, statistical association of individual TCRs with disease status, and machine learning.

Separate from the approximately 670-subject first cohort, the validation cohort of about 120 subjects was the group to which the donors belonged. Receptors were amplified or captured by the immunoSEQ multiplex PCR assay. Turning to the authors' computational methods: To diagnose cytomegalovirus status from the catalog of TCR beta chain sequences, a statistical classification framework was built. Sourced from immuneACCESS, this table was stored by TCRdb with only in-frame sequences that have V and J called. A share of the clones is absent; for the studies checked, an unresolved V gene accounts for under half, and the remainder has no known explanation. V, J and clone size reflect that table, while D and trimming were determined from the DNA. For this sample there are about 120,000 clones; roughly nine tenths appear just once. The ten biggest clones cover about 4.5% of the sample. In the germline V gene, CDR1 corresponds to SNHLY and CDR2 to FYNNEI. V trim: 7 bases; J trim: 5 bases; unmatched bases: 17. The cysteine opens and the phenylalanine closes a CDR3 of 17 amino acids. Here the CDR3 DNA is all that survives: 51 bases in frame from base 1.

To note about this clone: Its binding antigen is unknown. Base qualities are not recorded, but no much larger clone differs from it by a single base.

The investigation overall reported the following: Subsequent analysis determined that TCRs grouped into clusters in the first cohort also showed a tendency toward co-occurrence across the roughly 110 validation repertoires, and approximately 94% of cluster scores exceeded 0. The validation cohort had no HLA typing available for a later analysis, so co-occurrence within that cohort was assessed over all 130 or so repertoires. The authors suggested that the approach could potentially be extended to other disease states and immunological phenotypes. In both the original and validation cohorts, the classifier was reported to diagnose cytomegalovirus status with high specificity and sensitivity. Most TCR sequences were observed very rarely across donors, whereas some public TCRs were present in many individuals. In the study, 150 to 200 TCR beta chains were listed as associated with cytomegalovirus. In vitro tests confirmed that a few of the cytomegalovirus-associated TCR beta chains recognize cytomegalovirus antigens.

Sequencing was carried out using PBMCs. Recombination connected TRBV2 to TRBJ2-3; 8 of the junction bases match TRBD1. This receptor was obtained from a man younger than 35 in good health and CMV-seropositive. The CDR3 protein: CASIPGGQGLGVDTQYF. Read as DNA, the sequence is TGTGCCAGCATCCCAGGAGGACAGGGCCTAGGGGTAGATACGCAGTATTTT.